Below are 17 T cell receptor beta chains sequenced from a single sample in a study of cytomegalovirus exposure and HLA in healthy donors. PCR was performed using 60 Vbeta and 13 Jbeta primers. Data came from immunoSEQ multiplex PCR; TCRdb stores just in-frame clones and leaves some out. Here the sample spans about 40,000 clones, approximately 70% being singletons. The specimen was PBMCs. These receptors were taken from a man between 40 and 49 years old in good health and CMV-seronegative.

The J gene is TRBJ1-1, the V gene TRBV7-8; D may be TRBD1 (5 bases). With 6 bases removed from V and 1 base from J, the gap between germline ends came to 9 bases. Germline V gene sequence: CDR1 SGHVS, CDR2 FQNEAQ. This CDR3 has 13 amino acids. The CDR3 sequence: CASSRTSNTEAFF. For the CDR3, the DNA is TGTGCCAGCAGTAGGACATCGAACACTGAAGCTTTCTTT.

This clone is a singleton in its sample. The chain links TRBV19 to TRBJ1-4; maybe TRBD1 (6 bases). The germline CDR1 and CDR2 sequences are LNHDA and SQIVND (reference sequence). This CDR3 comprises 16 residues. Trimming shortened V by 5 bases and J by 7 bases, and 20 bases separated the two germline ends. The CDR3 bases are TGTGCCAGTAGTTCCGGGGAGTGGGGGCTGGGTGAAAAACTGTTTTTT. As protein: CASSSGEWGLGEKLFF.

The chain combines TRBV7-2 with TRBJ2-6; 8 bases line up with TRBD2. V shed 2 bases, J shed 2 bases, and the junction held 11 bases outside the gene matches. The CDR3 runs to 19 residues. CDR1 and CDR2 from the germline V gene are SGHTA and FQGNSA. CDR3 in amino acids: CASSLLSGRGLPGANVLTF. DNA for the CDR3: TGTGCCAGCAGCTTATTATCCGGGAGGGGCCTGCCTGGGGCCAACGTCCTGACTTTC.

The chain has TRBV2 and TRBJ2-2; TRBD1 matches 9 bases. After removal of 2 bases from V and 3 bases from J, the junction contained 4 bases not matched to a gene. Looked up from germline, CDR1 is SNHLY and CDR2 is FYNNEI. The CDR3 is made up of 16 amino acids. The CDR3 DNA reads TGTGCCAGCAGTGAAAGGGACAGGGTTGACACCGGGGAGCTGTTTTTT. Its translation: CASSERDRVDTGELFF.

V gene TRBV2 combines with J gene TRBJ2-7; possibly TRBD1 for D (6 bases). Germline V gives CDR1 SNHLY, CDR2 FYNNEI. V was pared by 11 bases and J by 6 bases, with 11 bases between. There are 10 residues in the CDR3. CDR3 DNA sequence: TGTGCCTCCAGGGGTGGCGAGCAGTACTTC. Encoded protein: CASRGGEQYF. Looking up the rest from reference TRBV2 and TRBJ2-7 gives the full variable domain: EPEVTQTPSHQVTQMGQEVILRCVPISNHLYFYWYRQILGQKVEFLVSFYNNEISEKSEIFDDQFSVERPDGSNFTLKIRSTKLEDSAMYFCASRGGEQYFGPGTRLTVT.

The genes are TRBV6-5 and TRBJ2-1, with 9 positions matching TRBD2. The germline V gene encodes CDR1 MNHEY and CDR2 SVGAGI. Losses at the gene ends were 0 bases for V and 3 bases for J; bases not matched to a gene: 3. CDR3 size: 16 residues. The DNA for the CDR3 is TGTGCCAGCAGTTACTCAAGCGGGGGGTTCTACAATGAGCAGTTCTTC. Residues: CASSYSSGGFYNEQFF.

This clone was seen more than once but under ten times. CDR3 residues: CASSELDSGAAYEQYF. CDR3 coding DNA: TGTGCCAGCAGTGAACTTGATAGCGGGGCAGCCTACGAGCAGTACTTC. The chain employs TRBV6-1 and TRBJ2-7; 8 bases are a match to TRBD2. The junction had 8 bases not matched to a gene; V was cut back by 2 bases and J by 2 bases. The CDR3 loop spans 16 amino acids. CDR1 is MNHNS, CDR2 SASEGT, per germline.

The chain carries TRBV30 and TRBJ1-2; possibly TRBD1 for D (6 bases). V lost 0 bases and J lost 8, with 22 bases in between. The CDR3 contains 16 residues. Per germline, CDR1 GTSNPN and CDR2 SVGIG (reference sequence). The DNA for the CDR3 is TGTGCCTGGAGTGTCTACAGGGCGAATGAGGGCGGCGGCTACACCTTC. This codes for CAWSVYRANEGGGYTF.

The chain is built from TRBV30 and TRBJ1-1; no clear D gene. V dropped 5 bases and J dropped 6 bases, with 13 bases sitting between them. The germline CDR1 and CDR2 sequences are GTSNPN and SVGIG (reference sequence). The CDR3 runs 12 residues. CDR3 in amino acids: CAWGRRYAEAFF. In nucleotides, the CDR3 is TGTGCCTGGGGGCGAAGGTACGCTGAAGCTTTCTTT.

The chain is built from TRBV15 and TRBJ2-1; 8 bases match TRBD1. Germline lookup yields CDR1 LNHNV and CDR2 YYDKDF (reference sequence). V trimming: 0 bases; J trimming: 7 bases; junction bases outside the gene matches: 8. The CDR3 covers 16 residues. The CDR3 bases are TGTGCCACCAGCAGAGATAGGACAGGGTCTTCAAATGAGCAGTTCTTC. Amino acids: CATSRDRTGSSNEQFF.

The genes are TRBV10-3 and TRBJ2-6; D unresolved. The germline V gene has CDR1 ENHRY and CDR2 SYGVKD. Deletions cut 3 bases from V and 0 bases from J, with 9 bases between. There are 16 residues in the CDR3. The CDR3 bases are TGTGCCATCAGTGATCGGGTTTCCTCTGGGGCCAACGTCCTGACTTTC. It codes for CAISDRVSSGANVLTF.

This clone was seen a single time. The chain combines TRBV11-1 with TRBJ2-3; the match to TRBD2 covers 11 bases. V trimming: 8 bases; J trimming: 4 bases; junction bases outside the gene matches: 2. Germline loops: CDR1 SGHAT, CDR2 FQDESV (reference sequence). The CDR3 has 13 amino acids. The CDR3: CASGTSGADTQYF. CDR3 bases: TGTGCCAGCGGGACTAGCGGCGCAGATACGCAGTATTTT.

The chain is built from TRBV18 and TRBJ2-7; 9 bases fit TRBD2. Germline V gene lookup returns CDR1 KGHSH and CDR2 LQKENI. Germline trimming cut 6 bases from V and 5 bases from J; bases unmatched to any gene: 5. There are 13 residues in the CDR3. The CDR3 DNA reads as TGTGCCAGCTCGGCCGGGACTAGCAACGAGCAGTACTTC. It is translated as CASSAGTSNEQYF.

By share, this clone ranks as medium-sized. Other DNA sequences from this sample encode an identical CDR3 as well. The chain carries TRBV6-1 and TRBJ1-5; D might be TRBD1 (6 bases). Germline CDR1 is MNHNS and CDR2 is SASEGT. V dropped 1 base and J dropped 3 bases, with 10 bases sitting between them. The CDR3 consists of 15 residues. The CDR3 DNA follows: TGTGCCAGCAGTGAAGAGTGGACAGTCAATCAGCCCCAGCATTTT. Translated: CASSEEWTVNQPQHF.

Only a few counts were recorded for this clone. This chain uses TRBV7-2 with TRBJ1-1; D gene unclear. The V gene lost 0 bases and the J gene lost 4 bases, with 12 bases spanning the gap. The CDR3 spans 15 residues. Germline values: CDR1 SGHTA, CDR2 FQGNSA. The CDR3 DNA reads as TGTGCCAGCAGCTTAGCGGGCACCCTGGGCACTGAAGCTTTCTTT. Its translation is CASSLAGTLGTEAFF.

This clone was seen a few times. The rearrangement joins TRBV12-5 to TRBJ1-5; D is perhaps TRBD1 (5 bases). V was clipped by 5 bases and J by 0 bases, with 26 bases between them. The CDR3 is made up of 20 amino acids. Germline-derived CDR1 and CDR2 are LGHNT and FRNRAP. CDR3 coding DNA: TGTGCTAGTGGTGTTCCAACCGGGACTCCTACGCAGGGTAGCAATCAGCCCCAGCATTTT. Translated, it gives CASGVPTGTPTQGSNQPQHF.

This clone occurred once. The gene calls are TRBV19 and TRBJ1-1; D uncertain. The length of the CDR3 is 14 residues. The V gene lost 2 bases and the J gene lost 3 bases, with 10 bases spanning the gap. Germline CDR1 is LNHDA and CDR2 is SQIVND (reference sequence). CDR3 nucleotide sequence: TGTGCCAGTAGTATACCAGAGAGGGACACTGAAGCTTTCTTT. Protein: CASSIPERDTEAFF.